One and the same sample provided the 29 T cell receptor beta chains below, sequenced in a study of blood T cells in healthy people across ages. It was with a sample-barcoded 5' primer and a J-beta primer mix that a second PCR of roughly 7 to 12 cycles was run. TCRdb itself ran the 5' RACE reads through MiXCR, one entry per CDR3 protein. The sample has approximately 2,000,000 distinct CDR3 sequences; approximately 40% are singletons. The sample comprised blood. The source is a human donor in good health.

V and J are TRBV20-1 and TRBJ2-5; 9 nucleotides line up with TRBD1. CDR1 and CDR2 from the germline V gene are DFQATT and SNEGSKA (reference sequence). The V gene end was trimmed by 6 bases and the J gene end by 5 bases; junction bases not matched to a gene: 13. The CDR3 has 15 amino acids. DNA of the CDR3: TGCAGTGCACGTTCCGGGACAGGGTCGTCGGAGACCCAGTACTTC. Protein product: CSARSGTGSSETQYF.

This sequence joins TRBV7-9 and TRBJ2-7; unclear D gene. Trimming removed 5 bases from V and 6 bases from J, with 17 bases in between. The germline V gene encodes CDR1 SEHNR and CDR2 FQNEAQ (reference sequence). CDR3 length: 14 amino acids. The CDR3 sequence: CASSLPRQGCEQYF. The CDR3 DNA sequence: TGTGCCAGCAGCCTTCCCCGGCAAGGCTGCGAGCAGTACTTC.

This clonotype was detected a few times. V gene TRBV20-1 combines with J gene TRBJ2-7, with D possibly being TRBD1 or TRBD2 (5 bases each). Trimming pared 8 bases from V and 4 bases from J, leaving 18 bases between. Per germline, CDR1 DFQATT and CDR2 SNEGSKA (reference sequence). The CDR3 is 13 residues long. The CDR3 loop is CSTPPVGGYEQYF. CDR3 bases: TGCAGTACTCCCCCGGTTGGGGGTTACGAGCAGTACTTC.

The chain couples TRBV3-1 to TRBJ2-1; no clear D. The CDR3 sequence is 16 residues long. The V gene lost 2 bases and the J gene lost 5 bases, with 16 bases spanning the gap. CDR1 and CDR2 from the germline V gene are LGHDT and YNNKEL (reference sequence). The CDR3 loop is CASSQRWVPPDNEQFF. The CDR3 region has the DNA TGTGCCAGCAGCCAAAGATGGGTCCCCCCTGACAATGAGCAGTTCTTC.

This chain uses TRBV20-1 with TRBJ2-5, with 11 bases aligning to TRBD2. The V gene's germline CDR1 is DFQATT and CDR2 SNEGSKA (reference sequence). This CDR3 has 19 residues. Trimming took 5 bases from V and 0 from J; bases not matched to a gene: 17. The CDR3 sequence is CSAPPFRPPGLADQETQYF. The CDR3 DNA sequence: TGCAGTGCTCCCCCCTTCAGGCCTCCGGGACTAGCGGACCAAGAGACCCAGTACTTC.

Only a few counts were recorded for this clonotype. The rearrangement joins TRBV6-1 to TRBJ2-4; D gene ambiguous. The last part of the DNA fits TRBJ2-7 better; the J call may be wrong. CDR1 and CDR2 (germline): MNHNS, SASEGT. There are 15 residues in the CDR3. The CDR3 here is CASSEVAEPYYEQYF. In DNA form, the CDR3 reads TGTGCCAGCAGTGAAGTGGCAGAACCTTACTACGAGCAGTACTTC.

The chain uses TRBV20-1 and TRBJ2-1, with D possibly TRBD1 on 5 matching bases. The germline gives CDR1 DFQATT, CDR2 SNEGSKA (reference sequence). Between the trimmed V and J ends, which lost 1 base and 2 bases, there was a span of 9 bases. The CDR3 is 14 amino acids. CDR3 region: CSARVDITYNEQFF. CDR3 DNA sequence: TGCAGTGCTAGAGTGGACATAACCTACAATGAGCAGTTCTTC.

This clonotype was counted once. Here the CDR3 omits its conserved ending phenylalanine or tryptophan, so a read error is the likely source. The chain is built from TRBV27 and TRBJ1-2; a possible D gene is TRBD1 (6 bases). There are 16 residues in the CDR3. Germline lookup yields CDR1 MNHEY and CDR2 SMNVEV (reference sequence). The V gene lost 5 bases and the J gene lost 9 bases, with 25 bases spanning the gap. The CDR3 region has the DNA TGTGCCAGCAGTCCCGCCGGGGGACACACGAGTGAAAGCTACACCTGC. Translated: CASSPAGGHTSESYTC.

This clonotype was seen repeatedly, ten times or more. J is TRBJ2-3 and V is TRBV7-2; D unclear. The germline V gene encodes CDR1 SGHTA and CDR2 FQGNSA. The CDR3 covers 15 residues. The V end lost 1 base, the J end lost 2 bases, and 10 bases lay between the germline ends. The CDR3 bases are TGTGCCAGCAGCTTAGGAGGAACTATCACAGATACGCAGTATTTT. It codes for CASSLGGTITDTQYF.

This rearrangement joins TRBV5-6 to TRBJ2-5; 7 bases map to TRBD2. Trimming removed 4 bases from V and 1 base from J; junction bases left unmatched: 4. CDR1 is SGHDT and CDR2 is YYEEEE in the germline V gene. The CDR3 length is 14 residues. The CDR3 sequence is CASSIGRGQETQYF. The CDR3 region has the DNA TGTGCCAGCAGCATTGGGAGGGGCCAAGAGACCCAGTACTTC.

This clonotype has more than one count but fewer than ten. J is TRBJ1-2 and V is TRBV10-3; 9 bases fit TRBD1. J gave up 3 bases and V 0 bases, and 14 bases lay outside the gene matches. This CDR3 is built from 19 residues. The germline V gene encodes CDR1 ENHRY and CDR2 SYGVKD. This CDR3 is CAISESGKRITGGHYGYTF. As DNA, the CDR3 is TGTGCCATCAGTGAGTCCGGAAAAAGGATAACAGGGGGCCACTATGGCTACACCTTC.

The chain joins TRBV6-5 to TRBJ2-2; TRBD2 aligns across 7 bases. The germline CDR1 and CDR2 sequences are MNHEY and SVGAGI. This CDR3 spans 15 amino acids. V lost 3 bases, J lost 4 bases, and 5 bases stayed unmatched. CDR3 DNA sequence: TGTGCCAGCAGTTATTACGGGGGGTCCACCGGGGAGCTGTTTTTT. This sequence encodes CASSYYGGSTGELFF.

The chain uses TRBV7-2 and TRBJ2-1; 10 bases match TRBD2. CDR1 is SGHTA, CDR2 FQGNSA, per germline. Trimming cost V 0 bases and J 7 bases; bases outside gene matches: 6. The CDR3 covers 16 residues. The CDR3 bases are TGTGCCAGCAGCTTAGCTCTAGCGGGGGCCGCTAATGAGCAGTTCTTC. Translating it yields CASSLALAGAANEQFF.

The DNA for the CDR3 is TGTGCCAGCAGCCCACCGACAGGGGGCTACTTAGGGGATACGCAGTATTTT. Encoded protein: CASSPPTGGYLGDTQYF. The V call is TRBV9, the J call TRBJ2-3; 10 nucleotides line up with TRBD1. The CDR3 totals 17 residues. Germline trimming cut 4 bases from V and 6 bases from J; bases unmatched to any gene: 14. Germline assignment: CDR1 SGDLS and CDR2 YYNGEE.

V gene TRBV7-2 combines with J gene TRBJ2-1; TRBD1 matches 9 bases. The V and J ends lost 5 bases and 4 bases, in that order; junction bases with no gene match: 6. The CDR3 runs to 15 residues. Germline-derived CDR1 and CDR2 are SGHTA and FQGNSA. The CDR3 here is CASSTGTGYYNEQFF. The CDR3 bases are TGTGCCAGCAGCACCGGGACAGGGTATTACAATGAGCAGTTCTTC.

The V gene is TRBV28, the J gene TRBJ2-1; D remains unclear. Germline lookup yields CDR1 MDHEN and CDR2 SYDVKM. V lost 9 bases, J lost 6 bases, and 15 bases lay in between. CDR3 size: 13 residues. The CDR3, as DNA: TGTGCCAGGAAGGCTGGGCAGAGCAATGAGCAGTTCTTC. Protein sequence: CARKAGQSNEQFF.

This chain joins TRBV11-3 and TRBJ2-1, with D possibly called TRBD1 or TRBD2 (5 bases each). The germline CDR1 and CDR2 sequences are SGHNT and YENEEA. V was cut by 4 bases and J by 5 bases, with 15 bases left in between. The CDR3 runs to 15 residues. CDR3 protein: CASSSRKRGDNEQFF. CDR3 DNA: TGTGCCAGCAGCTCGAGGAAGCGAGGGGACAATGAGCAGTTCTTC. The full variable domain, completed using reference TRBV11-3 and TRBJ2-1, is EAGVVQSPRYKIIEKKQPVAFWCNPISGHNTLYWYLQNLGQGPELLIRYENEEAVDDSQLPKDRFSAERLKGVDSTLKIQPAELGDSAVYLCASSSRKRGDNEQFFGPGTRLTVL.

In regard to this clonotype: At one boundary the junction diverges from the germline segment, which might be a read error. The rearrangement joins TRBV20-1 to TRBJ1-4; TRBD1 might be the D (6 bases). The germline V gene encodes CDR1 DFQATT and CDR2 SNEGSKA (reference sequence). The CDR3 has 16 residues. CDR3 coding DNA: TGCAGTGCTAGAGATCGACTCCAGGGGACTAGTGAAAAACTGTTTTTT. Its translation is CSARDRLQGTSEKLFF.

This rearrangement joins TRBV6-1 to TRBJ2-5; perhaps D is TRBD1 or TRBD2 (5 bases each). Trimming shortened V by 1 base and J by 5 bases, and 14 bases separated the two germline ends. The CDR3 has 15 residues. In germline, CDR1 is MNHNS, CDR2 SASEGT. CDR3 nucleotides: TGTGCCAGCAGTGAAGATGAGGGGTCGGGTGAGACCCAGTACTTC. This encodes CASSEDEGSGETQYF.

The chain recombines TRBV7-8 with TRBJ2-3; D is uncertain. Germline V gene lookup returns CDR1 SGHVS and CDR2 FQNEAQ. With 1 base removed from V and 2 bases from J, the gap between germline ends came to 10 bases. The length of the CDR3 is 15 residues. The DNA of the CDR3 is TGTGCCAGCAGCTTAGAAACAGAAGTCACAGATACGCAGTATTTT. Its translation: CASSLETEVTDTQYF.

This clonotype was counted only a few times. The V call is TRBV5-5, the J call TRBJ2-5; D possibly corresponds to TRBD2 (6 bases). The CDR3 runs 13 residues. Germline assignment: CDR1 SGHKS and CDR2 YYEKEE (reference sequence). The V gene lost 6 bases and the J gene lost 5 bases, with 14 bases spanning the gap. CDR3 loop: CASNPTSLETQYF. In nucleotides, the CDR3 is TGTGCCAGCAATCCTACTAGCCTGGAGACCCAGTACTTC.

The chain recombines TRBV2 with TRBJ2-5; either TRBD1 or TRBD2 may fit D (5 bases each). The V gene lost 5 bases and the J gene lost 3 bases, with 10 bases spanning the gap. Germline-derived CDR1 and CDR2 are SNHLY and FYNNEI. This CDR3 has 13 amino acids. This CDR3 is CASSRQREETQYF. The DNA of the CDR3 is TGTGCCAGCAGTAGACAGAGGGAAGAGACCCAGTACTTC.

V usage is TRBV14 and J usage is TRBJ2-4; TRBD2 is a possible D gene (6 bases). The DNA end lines up better with TRBJ2-7; the J call may be wrong. CDR1 and CDR2 (germline): SGHDN, FVKESK. The CDR3 has 21 amino acids. CDR3: CASSQRVSRGHKTGSAYEQYF. The CDR3 nucleotides read TGTGCCAGCAGCCAAAGGGTCTCGCGGGGTCATAAAACAGGATCCGCCTACGAGCAGTACTTC.

The chain recombines TRBV5-5 with TRBJ2-1; either TRBD1 or TRBD2 may supply D (5 bases each). The CDR3 consists of 16 residues. Germline V gene sequence: CDR1 SGHKS, CDR2 YYEKEE (reference sequence). The V and J ends lost 0 bases and 3 bases respectively, with 13 bases between them. In DNA form, the CDR3 reads TGTGCCAGCAGCTTGGGAGGGGATCTTCTCTACAATGAGCAGTTCTTC. Translating gives CASSLGGDLLYNEQFF.

This chain links TRBV7-2 with TRBJ2-2; 7 bases are a match to TRBD2. Germline loops: CDR1 SGHTA, CDR2 FQGNSA. The V and J ends lost 3 bases and 4 bases, in that order; junction bases with no gene match: 5. This CDR3 comprises 15 residues. CDR3 DNA sequence: TGTGCCAGCAGCTTTGCAGGGAGGGCCACCGGGGAGCTGTTTTTT. It encodes CASSFAGRATGELFF.

This clonotype showed up just a few times. V gene TRBV6-6 combines with J gene TRBJ1-2; 7 nucleotides match TRBD1. The V gene's germline CDR1 is MNHNY and CDR2 SVGAGI (reference sequence). J lost 4 bases, V lost 0 bases, and 8 bases had no gene match. CDR3 length: 16 amino acids. CDR3: CASSYSKARQGYGYTF. The CDR3 DNA sequence: TGTGCCAGCAGTTACTCGAAGGCACGACAGGGCTATGGCTACACCTTC.

In this sample, this clonotype turned up a few times. The junction and the germline gene differ at one end; a read error may be behind it. V is TRBV7-2 and J is TRBJ2-3; 9 bases are shared with TRBD2. Germline-derived CDR1 and CDR2 are SGHTA and FQGNSA. This CDR3 is built from 15 residues. The CDR3, as DNA: TGTGCTAGCAGCGTAGCGGGGGCCTTCACAGATACGCAGTATTTT. This sequence encodes CASSVAGAFTDTQYF.

The chain employs TRBV15 and TRBJ2-4; D is unresolved. The J call may be wrong; the DNA end is better matched by TRBJ2-7. The germline V gene has CDR1 LNHNV and CDR2 YYDKDF (reference sequence). This CDR3 has 13 amino acids. CDR3 region: CATSSQPPYEQYF. The CDR3, as DNA: TGTGCCACCAGCAGTCAACCTCCCTACGAGCAGTACTTC.

This clonotype was seen only once. This chain uses TRBV11-3 with TRBJ2-1; 7 bases agree with TRBD1. CDR1 and CDR2 from the germline V gene are SGHNT and YENEEA. The V segment lost 3 bases and the J segment 7 bases; nucleotides outside the gene matches: 6. There are 14 residues in the CDR3. CDR3 sequence reads: CASSFSGTVNEQFF. CDR3 DNA sequence: TGTGCCAGCAGCTTCTCCGGGACAGTAAATGAGCAGTTCTTC.